The present TCR beta chain was sequenced within a study of cytomegalovirus exposure and HLA in healthy donors. On this clone itself: What it binds is unknown.

Study results and limitations: Per a prior analysis, the majority of TCR beta V segments were productive roughly 90% or roughly 30% of the time.

The PCR used 60 Vbeta and 13 Jbeta primers. Only in-frame clones appear in the TCRdb table, and some are missing; sequencing was by immunoSEQ multiplex PCR. The sample yields under 130,000 clones, about 78% seen once. Germline CDR1 reads LGHNA; CDR2 reads YSLEER. The CDR3 contains 14 residues. J is TRBJ2-5 and V is TRBV4-3; possibly TRBD1 for D (5 bases). The J call may be faulty, since TRBJ2-7 better matches the DNA end. The TCR comes from a man in his thirties or forties in good health and CMV-seronegative. The sample was PBMCs. Here the CDR3 DNA reads TGCGCCAGCAGCCAAGACAGGGAATCCTACGAGCAGTACTTC. Translation: CASSQDRESYEQYF.